The sequence of this T cell receptor beta chain was determined in a study of blood T cell repertoires in COVID-19. For the study at large: The origin of the acute and convalescent COVID-19 samples was the United States, Italy and Spain.

Trimming cost V 6 bases and J 2 bases, with 11 bases left between them. The CDR3 is 14 amino acids. Germline values: CDR1 MNHEY, CDR2 SMNVEV (reference sequence). The data were produced by immunoSEQ multiplex PCR, yet TCRdb's version contains in-frame clones alone and is incomplete. This table has some 210,000 clones, roughly 81% appearing once. The sequenced material came from peripheral blood. The rearrangement joins TRBV27 to TRBJ1-5; the D is unclear. The sequence derives from a woman aged 70 to 79 with active or convalescent COVID-19. CDR3 residues: CASSPGWGNQPQHF. The CDR3 DNA is TGTGCCAGCAGCCCCGGGTGGGGCAATCAGCCCCAGCATTTT.